This note documents a single TCR beta chain sequence. The CDR3 covers 15 residues. Germline V gives CDR1 MNHEY, CDR2 SVGAGI. Deletions cut 7 bases from V and 2 bases from J, with 14 bases between. The data were obtained in a study of blood T cell repertoires in COVID-19. The wider study: Samples of COVID-19 (acute and convalescent) were obtained from the United States, Italy and Spain. The analysed material was cDNA or gDNA that came from T cells, B-cell-depleted T cells, or PBMCs.

Original handling: By means of reference gene primer amplification, nucleated cell counts were estimated. TCRdb keeps only in-frame clones here, not all; method: immunoSEQ multiplex PCR. The DNA was the basis for D and trimming; V, J and clone size are from that table. The table lists about 150,000 clones, 78% of them singletons. Recovered participants had two consecutive negative NP/OP PCR tests, healthcare professional clearance, or symptom resolution. The sequencing input was PBMCs or T cells enriched from blood (not recorded which). The sequence derives from a woman aged 45-65 years who had recovered from COVID-19. The J gene is TRBJ2-2, the V gene TRBV6-5; tentative D call: TRBD1 (6 bases). CDR3 sequence (DNA): TGTGCCAGCATCGCAGGGGCTATAAACACCGGGGAGCTGTTTTTT. Encoded protein: CASIAGAINTGELFF.